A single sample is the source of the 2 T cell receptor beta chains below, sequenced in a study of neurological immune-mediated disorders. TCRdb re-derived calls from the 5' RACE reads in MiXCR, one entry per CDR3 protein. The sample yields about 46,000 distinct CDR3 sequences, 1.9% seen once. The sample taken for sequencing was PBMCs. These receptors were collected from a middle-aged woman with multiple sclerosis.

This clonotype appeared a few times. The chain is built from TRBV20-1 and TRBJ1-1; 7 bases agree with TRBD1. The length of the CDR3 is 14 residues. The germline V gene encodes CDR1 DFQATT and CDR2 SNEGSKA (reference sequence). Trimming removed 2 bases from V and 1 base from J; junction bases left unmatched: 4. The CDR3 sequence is CSARLQGGNTEAFF. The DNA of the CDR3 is TGCAGTGCTAGACTCCAGGGGGGGAACACTGAAGCTTTCTTT.

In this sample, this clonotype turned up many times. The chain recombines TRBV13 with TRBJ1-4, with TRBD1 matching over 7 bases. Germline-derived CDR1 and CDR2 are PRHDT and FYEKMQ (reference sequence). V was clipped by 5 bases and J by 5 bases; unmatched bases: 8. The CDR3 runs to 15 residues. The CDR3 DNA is TGTGCCAGCAGCAGCCGACAGGGTGTGAATGAAAAACTGTTTTTT. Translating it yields CASSSRQGVNEKLFF.